This T cell receptor (beta chain) is drawn from a study of T cells after yellow fever vaccination. TCRdb re-derived calls from the 5' RACE reads in MiXCR, one entry per CDR3 protein. The sample has around 610,000 distinct CDR3 sequences, less than 15% seen once; the top ten hold 11% to 15%. V lost 5 bases and J 4 bases, leaving 8 bases between the germline ends. CDR1 and CDR2 (germline): SGHTA, FQGNSA. The CDR3 runs 12 residues. Sample: PBMCs, taken on the day of the yellow fever booster vaccination. The TCR originated in a young man who received the YFV17D yellow fever vaccine. The genes are TRBV7-2 and TRBJ2-5; perhaps TRBD1 as D (5 bases). CDR3 amino acids: CASSADRETQYF. Written as DNA, the CDR3 is TGTGCCAGCAGCGCCGACAGAGAGACCCAGTACTTC.